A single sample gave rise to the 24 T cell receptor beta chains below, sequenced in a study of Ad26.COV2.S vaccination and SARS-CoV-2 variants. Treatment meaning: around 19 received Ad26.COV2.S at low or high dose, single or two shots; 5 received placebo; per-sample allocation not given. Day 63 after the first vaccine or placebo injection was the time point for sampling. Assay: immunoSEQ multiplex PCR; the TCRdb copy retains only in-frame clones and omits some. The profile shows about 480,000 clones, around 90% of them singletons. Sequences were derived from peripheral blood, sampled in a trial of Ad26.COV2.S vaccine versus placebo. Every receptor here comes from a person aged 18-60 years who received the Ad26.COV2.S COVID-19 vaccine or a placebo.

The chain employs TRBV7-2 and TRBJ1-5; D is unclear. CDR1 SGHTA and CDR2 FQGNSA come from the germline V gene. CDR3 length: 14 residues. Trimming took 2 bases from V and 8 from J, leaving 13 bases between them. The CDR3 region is CASSLSGAMKPQHF. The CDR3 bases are TGTGCCAGCAGCTTATCCGGCGCAATGAAGCCCCAGCATTTT.

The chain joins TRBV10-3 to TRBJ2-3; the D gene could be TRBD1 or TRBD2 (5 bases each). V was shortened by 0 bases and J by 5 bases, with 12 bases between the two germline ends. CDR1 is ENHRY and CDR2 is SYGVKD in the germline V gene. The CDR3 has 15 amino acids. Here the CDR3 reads CAISESRGYGDTQYF. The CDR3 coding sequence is TGTGCCATCAGTGAGTCGAGGGGCTATGGAGATACGCAGTATTTT.

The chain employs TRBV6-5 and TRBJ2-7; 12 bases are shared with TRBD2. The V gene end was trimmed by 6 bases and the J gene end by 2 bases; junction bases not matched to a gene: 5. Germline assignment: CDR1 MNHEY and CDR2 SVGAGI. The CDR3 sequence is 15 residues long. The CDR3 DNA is TGTGCCAGCAGATGGACTAGCGGGGATCCCTACGAGCAGTACTTC. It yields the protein CASRWTSGDPYEQYF.

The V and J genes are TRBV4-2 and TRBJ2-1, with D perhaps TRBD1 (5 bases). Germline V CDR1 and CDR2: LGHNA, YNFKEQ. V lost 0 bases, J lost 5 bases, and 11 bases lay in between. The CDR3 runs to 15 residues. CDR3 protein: CASSQEGQAHNEQFF. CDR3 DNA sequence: TGTGCCAGCAGCCAAGAGGGGCAGGCCCACAATGAGCAGTTCTTC.

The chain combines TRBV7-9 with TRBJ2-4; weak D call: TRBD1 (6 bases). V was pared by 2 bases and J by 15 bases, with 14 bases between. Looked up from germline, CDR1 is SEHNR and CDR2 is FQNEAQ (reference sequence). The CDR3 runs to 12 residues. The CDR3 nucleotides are TGTGCCAGCAGCTTAACGACAGGTAGTCTGTACTTC. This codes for CASSLTTGSLYF.

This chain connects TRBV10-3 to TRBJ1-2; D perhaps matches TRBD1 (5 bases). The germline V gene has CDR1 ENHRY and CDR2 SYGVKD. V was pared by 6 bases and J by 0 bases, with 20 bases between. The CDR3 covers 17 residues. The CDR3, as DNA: TGTGCCATCAGGGGACCCCTGGGGGAGGGGACTAACTATGGCTACACCTTC. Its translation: CAIRGPLGEGTNYGYTF.

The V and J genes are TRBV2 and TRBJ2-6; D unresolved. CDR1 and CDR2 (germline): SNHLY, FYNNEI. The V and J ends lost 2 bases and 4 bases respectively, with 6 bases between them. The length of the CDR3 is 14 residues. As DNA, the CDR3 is TGTGCCAGCAGTGAAAGGACGGGGGCCAACGTCCTGACTTTC. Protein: CASSERTGANVLTF.

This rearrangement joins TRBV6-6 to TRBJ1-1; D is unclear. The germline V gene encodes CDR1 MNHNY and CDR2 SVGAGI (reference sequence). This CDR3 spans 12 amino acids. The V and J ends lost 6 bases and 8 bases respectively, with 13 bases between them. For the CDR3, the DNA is TGTGCCAGCAGCCCCTTTGATACCGAAGCTTTCTTT. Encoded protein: CASSPFDTEAFF.

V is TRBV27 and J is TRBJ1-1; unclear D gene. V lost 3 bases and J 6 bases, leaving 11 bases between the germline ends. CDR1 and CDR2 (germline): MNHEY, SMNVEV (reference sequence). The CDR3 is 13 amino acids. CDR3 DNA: TGTGCCAGCAGTTTTGTTCAGGAGTCTGAAGCTTTCTTT. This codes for CASSFVQESEAFF.

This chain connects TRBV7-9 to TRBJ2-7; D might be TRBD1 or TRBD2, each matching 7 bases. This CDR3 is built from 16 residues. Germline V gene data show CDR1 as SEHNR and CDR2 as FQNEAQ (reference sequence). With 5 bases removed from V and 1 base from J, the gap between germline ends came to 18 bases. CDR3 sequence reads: CASSPKGGGASYEQYF. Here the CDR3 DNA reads TGTGCCAGCAGCCCCAAGGGAGGGGGCGCGTCCTACGAGCAGTACTTC.

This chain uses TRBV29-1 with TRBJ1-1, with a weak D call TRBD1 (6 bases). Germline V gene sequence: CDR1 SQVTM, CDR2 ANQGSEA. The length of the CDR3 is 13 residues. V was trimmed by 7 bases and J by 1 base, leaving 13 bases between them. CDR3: CSGEGERNTEAFF. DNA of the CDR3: TGCAGCGGTGAGGGGGAAAGGAACACTGAAGCTTTCTTT.

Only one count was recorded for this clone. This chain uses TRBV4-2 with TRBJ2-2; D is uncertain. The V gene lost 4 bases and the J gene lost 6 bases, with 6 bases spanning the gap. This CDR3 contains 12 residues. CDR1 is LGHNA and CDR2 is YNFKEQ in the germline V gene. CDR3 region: CASSPRPGELFF. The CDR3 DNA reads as TGTGCCAGCAGCCCCCGACCCGGGGAGCTGTTTTTT.

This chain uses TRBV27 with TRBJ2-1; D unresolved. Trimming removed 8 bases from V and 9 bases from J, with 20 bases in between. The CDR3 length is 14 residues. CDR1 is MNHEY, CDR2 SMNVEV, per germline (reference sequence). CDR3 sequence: CASRLLDRSSEQFF. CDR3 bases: TGTGCCAGCCGACTGCTAGATCGATCTAGTGAGCAGTTCTTC.

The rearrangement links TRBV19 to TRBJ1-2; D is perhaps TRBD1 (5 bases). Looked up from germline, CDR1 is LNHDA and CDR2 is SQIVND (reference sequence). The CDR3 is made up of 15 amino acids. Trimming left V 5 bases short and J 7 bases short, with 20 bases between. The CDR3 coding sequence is TGTGCCAGTAGTCCAAGGGACCGTCTCGGGATTGGCTACACCTTC. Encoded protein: CASSPRDRLGIGYTF.

The CDR3 bases are TGCGCCAGCAGCCAAGACTCGGCAGAGGAAGATACGCAGTATTTT. Its protein is CASSQDSAEEDTQYF. The V gene is TRBV4-3, the J gene TRBJ2-3; the D is unclear. Trimming shortened V by 0 bases and J by 5 bases, and 12 bases separated the two germline ends. CDR3 size: 15 residues. Germline V gene sequence: CDR1 LGHNA, CDR2 YSLEER.

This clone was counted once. CDR3 bases: TGTGCCAGCAGCTCAGTGCCCTACAATGAGCAGTTCTTC. As protein: CASSSVPYNEQFF. The chain links TRBV7-6 to TRBJ2-1; no firm D call. V was cut by 4 bases and J by 2 bases, with 6 bases left in between. This CDR3 has 13 amino acids. Germline-derived CDR1 and CDR2 are SGHVS and FNYEAQ. Drawing the rest from reference TRBV7-6 and TRBJ2-1, the complete variable domain is GAGVSQSPRYKVTKRGQDVALRCDPISGHVSLYWYRQALGQGPEFLTYFNYEAQQDKSGLPNDRFSAERPEGSISTLTIQRTEQRDSAMYRCASSSVPYNEQFFGPGTRLTVL.

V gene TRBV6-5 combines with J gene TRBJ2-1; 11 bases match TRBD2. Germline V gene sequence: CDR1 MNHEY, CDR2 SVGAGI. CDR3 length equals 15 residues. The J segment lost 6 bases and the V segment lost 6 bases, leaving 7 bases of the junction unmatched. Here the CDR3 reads CASSLSGTSGNEQFF. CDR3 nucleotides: TGTGCCAGCAGCCTATCCGGGACTAGCGGCAATGAGCAGTTCTTC.

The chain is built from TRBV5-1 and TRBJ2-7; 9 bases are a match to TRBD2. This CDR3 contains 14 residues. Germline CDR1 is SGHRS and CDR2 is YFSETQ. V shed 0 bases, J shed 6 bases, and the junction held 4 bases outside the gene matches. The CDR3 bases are TGCGCCAGCAGCTTGGCCTTAGCGGGGGCCGAGCAGTACTTC. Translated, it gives CASSLALAGAEQYF. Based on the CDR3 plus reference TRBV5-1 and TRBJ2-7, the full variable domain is KAGVTQTPRYLIKTRGQQVTLSCSPISGHRSVSWYQQTPGQGLQFLFEYFSETQRNKGNFPGRFSGRQFSNSRSEMNVSTLELGDSALYLCASSLALAGAEQYFGPGTRLTVT.

The CDR3 loop reads CASSQEVQSYPNYGYTF. CDR3 bases: TGTGCCAGCAGCCAAGAGGTACAGTCTTACCCAAACTATGGCTACACCTTC. The chain employs TRBV3-1 (or the pseudogene TRBV3-2) and TRBJ1-2; D not resolved. Germline CDR1 and CDR2: LGHDT and YNNKEL (reference sequence). The CDR3 loop spans 17 amino acids. V lost 0 bases to trimming and J lost 2 bases, with 16 bases between them.

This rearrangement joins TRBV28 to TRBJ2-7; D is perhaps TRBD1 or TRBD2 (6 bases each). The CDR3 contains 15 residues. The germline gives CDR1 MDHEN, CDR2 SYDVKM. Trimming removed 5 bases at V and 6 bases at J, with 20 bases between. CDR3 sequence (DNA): TGTGCCAGCAGTGGCGCGGGACACCAAGAAGCCGAGCAGTACTTC. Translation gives CASSGAGHQEAEQYF.

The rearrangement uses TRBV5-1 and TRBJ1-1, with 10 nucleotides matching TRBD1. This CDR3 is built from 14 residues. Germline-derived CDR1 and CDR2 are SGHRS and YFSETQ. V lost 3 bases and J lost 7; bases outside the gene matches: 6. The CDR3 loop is CASSWGTGALEAFF. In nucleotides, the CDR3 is TGCGCCAGCAGCTGGGGGACAGGGGCGCTTGAAGCTTTCTTT. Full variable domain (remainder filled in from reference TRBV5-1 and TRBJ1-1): KAGVTQTPRYLIKTRGQQVTLSCSPISGHRSVSWYQQTPGQGLQFLFEYFSETQRNKGNFPGRFSGRQFSNSRSEMNVSTLELGDSALYLCASSWGTGALEAFFGQGTRLTVV.

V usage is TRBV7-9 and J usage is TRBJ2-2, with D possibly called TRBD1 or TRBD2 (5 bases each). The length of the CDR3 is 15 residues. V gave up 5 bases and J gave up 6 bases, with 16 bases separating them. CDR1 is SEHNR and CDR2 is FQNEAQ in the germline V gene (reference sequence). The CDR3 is CASSPSVRGPGELFF. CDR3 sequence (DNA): TGTGCCAGCAGCCCGAGTGTGAGGGGCCCCGGGGAGCTGTTTTTT.

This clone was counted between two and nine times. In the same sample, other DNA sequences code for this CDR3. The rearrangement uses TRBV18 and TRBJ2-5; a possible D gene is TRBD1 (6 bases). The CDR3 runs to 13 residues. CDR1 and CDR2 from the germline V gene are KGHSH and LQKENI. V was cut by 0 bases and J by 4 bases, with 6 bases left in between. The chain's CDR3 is CASSPPRGETQYF. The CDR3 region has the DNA TGTGCCAGCTCACCACCCAGGGGAGAGACCCAGTACTTC.

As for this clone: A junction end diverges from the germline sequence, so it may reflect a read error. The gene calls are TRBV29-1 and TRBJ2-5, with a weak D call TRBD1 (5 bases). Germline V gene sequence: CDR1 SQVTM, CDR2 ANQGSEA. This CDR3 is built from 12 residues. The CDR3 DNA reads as TGCAGCGTTGCCGCAGGGCAAGGGACCCAGTACTTC. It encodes CSVAAGQGTQYF.